Below, 17 T cell receptor beta chains from the same sample are listed, as sequenced in a study of blood T cells in healthy people across ages. The use of a sample-barcoded 5' primer and a J-beta primer mix characterized a second PCR of roughly 6 to 11 cycles. Via MiXCR, TCRdb re-called the 5' RACE reads, giving one row per CDR3 protein. The sample has 1.5 million to 2 million distinct CDR3 sequences; roughly 32% are singletons. The sequenced sample was blood. The receptor source for this set is a woman aged 25-40 years in good health.

This clonotype has a handful of counts. The rearrangement uses TRBV13 and TRBJ2-5, with 7 bases identical to TRBD2. Germline CDR1 and CDR2: PRHDT and FYEKMQ (reference sequence). The CDR3 extends over 14 amino acids. The ends lost 4 bases at V and 5 bases at J; junction bases unmatched: 7. The CDR3 DNA follows: TGTGCCAGCAGCTCGGGAGGAGGGGCGGAGACCCAGTACTTC. Its translation: CASSSGGGAETQYF.

This clonotype was observed a few times. V usage is TRBV21-1 and J usage is TRBJ2-6; TRBD2, the table's D call, lacks a check against the DNA. TRBV21-1 is a known pseudogene. This CDR3 is built from 14 residues. The DNA of the CDR3 is TGTGCCAGCTCCCAAACGGGGACGGCGCACGTCCTGACTTTC. Amino acids: CASSQTGTAHVLTF.

The chain carries TRBV28 and TRBJ2-4; possible D gene TRBD2, 6 bases. The V and J ends lost 5 bases and 1 base respectively, with 12 bases between them. There are 15 residues in the CDR3. Germline CDR1 reads MDHEN; CDR2 reads SYDVKM. The DNA for the CDR3 is TGTGCCAGCAGTCCGTTCGCGGGGGCCAAAAACATTCAGTACTTC. Translating gives CASSPFAGAKNIQYF.

The V gene is TRBV5-1, the J gene TRBJ2-2; either TRBD1 or TRBD2 may fit D (5 bases each). V shed 4 bases and J shed 3 bases, with 10 bases lying between them. Germline CDR1 and CDR2: SGHRS and YFSETQ. The CDR3 loop spans 14 amino acids. The CDR3 spells CASSPGTDTGELFF. Here the CDR3 DNA reads TGCGCCAGCAGCCCGGGGACGGACACCGGGGAGCTGTTTTTT.

This clonotype came up a few times. V and J are TRBV6-4 and TRBJ2-3, with 9 nucleotides matching TRBD2. The CDR3 consists of 15 residues. The germline gives CDR1 MRHNA, CDR2 SNTAGT. V was pared by 0 bases and J by 6 bases, with 4 bases of the junction left unmatched. The CDR3 spells CASSDSIAGVDTQYF. CDR3 sequence (DNA): TGTGCCAGCAGTGACTCAATAGCGGGAGTGGATACGCAGTATTTT.

Only a few counts were recorded for this clonotype. The V call is TRBV6-1, the J call TRBJ2-5, with a tentative D call TRBD2 (5 bases). V lost 0 bases and J 5 bases, leaving 10 bases between the germline ends. Germline values: CDR1 MNHNS, CDR2 SASEGT. This CDR3 spans 14 amino acids. The CDR3 region is CASSEALRVETQYF. In DNA, the CDR3 is TGTGCCAGCAGTGAAGCGCTGAGGGTGGAGACCCAGTACTTC.

This clonotype was counted only a few times. The chain is built from TRBV6-2 or TRBV6-3 and TRBJ2-4; TRBD2 is a possible D gene (6 bases). The germline V gene encodes CDR1 MNHEY and CDR2 SVGEGT. This CDR3 comprises 18 residues. Trimming stripped 6 bases from V and 2 bases from J, with 23 bases between. CDR3 coding DNA: TGTGCCAGCAGCCACCCCCTAACGGGAGTGCTAACCAAAAACATTCAGTACTTC. Translating gives CASSHPLTGVLTKNIQYF.

V and J are TRBV7-9 and TRBJ2-7; 9 bases fit TRBD2. After removal of 0 bases from V and 0 bases from J, the junction contained 9 bases not matched to a gene. Germline loops: CDR1 SEHNR, CDR2 FQNEAQ (reference sequence). The CDR3 is 18 amino acids. For the CDR3, the DNA is TGTGCCAGCAGCTTAGCGCTAGCGGGGCTCCCTCTCTCCTACGAGCAGTACTTC. It encodes CASSLALAGLPLSYEQYF.

This chain connects TRBV6-1 to TRBJ1-2; D gene unclear. CDR1 is MNHNS, CDR2 SASEGT, per germline. V lost 2 bases and J 3 bases, leaving 16 bases between the germline ends. There are 16 residues in the CDR3. This CDR3 is CASSEILMSQYYGYTF. DNA for the CDR3: TGTGCCAGCAGTGAAATCTTGATGTCGCAATACTATGGCTACACCTTC.

This clonotype came up a few times. This chain links TRBV20-1 with TRBJ2-3; TRBD1 might be the D (5 bases). Germline loops: CDR1 DFQATT, CDR2 SNEGSKA (reference sequence). The CDR3 runs to 14 residues. V was trimmed by 6 bases and J by 2 bases, leaving 15 bases between them. The CDR3: CSAMNSRDTDTQYF. The CDR3 DNA follows: TGCAGTGCAATGAATAGCAGGGACACAGATACGCAGTATTTT.

This clonotype was counted a few times. V is TRBV6-6 and J is TRBJ2-1; 8 nucleotides align to TRBD2. V lost 5 bases and J lost 5; bases outside the gene matches: 11. Germline CDR1 is MNHNY and CDR2 is SVGAGI (reference sequence). The CDR3 has 16 amino acids. The CDR3 reads CASSPGGARYHNEQFF. In DNA form, the CDR3 reads TGTGCCAGCAGTCCCGGGGGGGCCCGGTATCACAATGAGCAGTTCTTC.

This clonotype was observed a handful of times. CDR3 bases: TGTGCCAGCAGCCTGGACAGTTCGGTTGGGGCCAACGTCCTGACTTTC. Translating it yields CASSLDSSVGANVLTF. The chain combines TRBV7-2 with TRBJ2-6, with a tentative D call TRBD1 (6 bases). Trimming pared 5 bases from V and 3 bases from J, leaving 14 bases between. The germline V gene has CDR1 SGHTA and CDR2 FQGNSA. The CDR3 extends over 16 amino acids. The full variable domain, completed using reference TRBV7-2 and TRBJ2-6, is GAGVSQSPSNKVTEKGKDVELRCDPISGHTALYWYRQSLGQGLEFLIYFQGNSAPDKSGLPSDRFSAERTGGSVSTLTIQRTQQEDSAVYLCASSLDSSVGANVLTFGAGSRLTVL.

This clonotype has a handful of counts. The V call is TRBV20-1, the J call TRBJ2-7; TRBD2 matches 9 bases. In germline, CDR1 is DFQATT, CDR2 SNEGSKA (reference sequence). The trim removed 1 base at V and 4 bases at J, leaving 5 bases unmatched. This CDR3 is built from 14 residues. The CDR3 DNA reads TGCAGTGCTAGAGTCCTAGCGGGAAGGTACGAGCAGTACTTC. Translated, it gives CSARVLAGRYEQYF.

This chain joins TRBV3-1 and TRBJ1-4; D remains unclear. Germline V gives CDR1 LGHDT, CDR2 YNNKEL (reference sequence). This CDR3 is 14 amino acids long. Trimming took off 3 bases at V and 0 bases at J, with 5 bases between the two ends. This chain's CDR3 is CASSQMATNEKLFF. CDR3 nucleotide sequence: TGTGCCAGCAGCCAGATGGCAACTAATGAAAAACTGTTTTTT.

This clonotype occurred a few times. The rearrangement joins TRBV29-1 to TRBJ1-1; D not certain. The CDR3 runs to 11 residues. The germline gives CDR1 SQVTM, CDR2 ANQGSEA. The V end was cut by 3 bases, the J end by 6 bases, with 8 bases between. CDR3 protein: CSVDQTAEAFF. CDR3 sequence (DNA): TGCAGCGTTGATCAGACCGCTGAAGCTTTCTTT.

This clonotype was seen only a few times. This chain links TRBV5-1 with TRBJ2-1; the match to TRBD2 covers 9 bases. The CDR3 totals 16 residues. Germline V gene sequence: CDR1 SGHRS, CDR2 YFSETQ. The V gene end was trimmed by 2 bases and the J gene end by 0 bases; junction bases not matched to a gene: 3. The CDR3 is CASSLSSGNSYNEQFF. The CDR3 coding sequence is TGCGCCAGCAGCTTATCTAGCGGGAACTCCTACAATGAGCAGTTCTTC.

This sequence joins TRBV20-1 and TRBJ2-7; D gene unclear. Deletions cut 3 bases from V and 0 bases from J, with 12 bases between. CDR3 length: 14 residues. Germline CDR1 reads DFQATT; CDR2 reads SNEGSKA (reference sequence). CDR3 nucleotides: TGCAGTGCTAGGATCTGGTCAGCCTCCTACGAGCAGTACTTC. It specifies CSARIWSASYEQYF.